These 15 T cell receptor beta chains share one sample of origin, sequenced in a study of spatial heterogeneity in lung cancer. MiXCR, run by TCRdb on the 5' RACE reads, gives a single entry per CDR3 protein. The sample has around 48,000 distinct CDR3 sequences; approximately 5.3% are singletons. Time point meaning: sample taken at primary tumor resection. This sample comprised PBMCs, obtained at surgery. All receptors derive from a male donor with early-stage non-small cell lung cancer.

This clonotype was picked up many times. The chain joins TRBV3-1 to TRBJ2-2; 7 nucleotides align to TRBD2. V trimming: 4 bases; J trimming: 7 bases; junction bases outside the gene matches: 9. The V gene's germline CDR1 is LGHDT and CDR2 YNNKEL (reference sequence). The CDR3 length is 15 residues. CDR3 sequence reads: CASSPSSGRVGELFF. In DNA form, the CDR3 reads TGTGCCAGCAGCCCTTCTAGCGGAAGGGTCGGGGAGCTGTTTTTT.

Only a few counts were recorded for this clonotype. The J gene is TRBJ2-1, the V gene TRBV2; D possibly corresponds to TRBD2 (5 bases). CDR1 SNHLY and CDR2 FYNNEI come from the germline V gene. Trimming cost V 8 bases and J 8 bases, with 16 bases left between them. This CDR3 contains 13 residues. In DNA, the CDR3 is TGTGCCAGCTACCCTAGGGCGGGTTATGAGCAGTTCTTC. Residues: CASYPRAGYEQFF.

This clonotype was counted at least ten times. The V gene is TRBV5-1, the J gene TRBJ2-1; TRBD2 agrees at 14 bases. The V and J ends lost 8 bases and 6 bases, in that order; junction bases with no gene match: 7. This CDR3 has 15 amino acids. Germline-derived CDR1 and CDR2 are SGHRS and YFSETQ. CDR3 loop: CASGTSGSQINEQFF. CDR3 coding DNA: TGCGCCAGTGGGACTAGCGGGAGTCAGATCAATGAGCAGTTCTTC. The variable domain in full, with the rest retrieved from reference TRBV5-1 and TRBJ2-1, is KAGVTQTPRYLIKTRGQQVTLSCSPISGHRSVSWYQQTPGQGLQFLFEYFSETQRNKGNFPGRFSGRQFSNSRSEMNVSTLELGDSALYLCASGTSGSQINEQFFGPGTRLTVL.

This clonotype was picked up many times. V is TRBV3-1 and J is TRBJ2-4; 8 bases are shared with TRBD1. This CDR3 spans 14 amino acids. Per germline, CDR1 LGHDT and CDR2 YNNKEL (reference sequence). V trimming: 1 base; J trimming: 6 bases; junction bases outside the gene matches: 2. The CDR3 DNA is TGTGCCAGCAGCCAAGGCAGGGGGCTAAACATTCAGTACTTC. Protein product: CASSQGRGLNIQYF.

Many counts were recorded for this clonotype. The chain employs TRBV20-1 and TRBJ1-1; D call uncertain. V gave up 1 base and J gave up 0 bases, with 6 bases separating them. CDR3 length: 13 residues. CDR1 is DFQATT and CDR2 is SNEGSKA in the germline V gene (reference sequence). The CDR3 loop reads CSARGPMNTEAFF. CDR3 sequence (DNA): TGCAGTGCTAGAGGGCCCATGAACACTGAAGCTTTCTTT.

In this sample, this clonotype turned up many times. J is TRBJ2-1 and V is TRBV7-8; no reliable D call. The V end lost 5 bases, the J end lost 0 bases, and 11 bases lay between the germline ends. Germline CDR1 is SGHVS and CDR2 is FQNEAQ. This CDR3 has 15 amino acids. The CDR3 loop is CASSPPTHSYNEQFF. The DNA of the CDR3 is TGTGCCAGCAGCCCCCCGACCCACTCCTACAATGAGCAGTTCTTC.

This clonotype was counted many times. The V gene is TRBV4-2, the J gene TRBJ2-5; TRBD2 matches 9 bases. V was clipped by 0 bases and J by 6 bases; unmatched bases: 5. The V gene's germline CDR1 is LGHNA and CDR2 YNFKEQ. This CDR3 is 15 amino acids long. CDR3 region: CASSQDQTSGQTQYF. In DNA, the CDR3 is TGTGCCAGCAGCCAAGATCAGACTAGCGGACAGACCCAGTACTTC.

This clonotype was seen repeatedly, ten times or more. The chain joins TRBV3-1 to TRBJ1-2; TRBD1 agrees at 7 bases. The V gene's germline CDR1 is LGHDT and CDR2 YNNKEL (reference sequence). V shed 4 bases, J shed 2 bases, and the junction held 1 base outside the gene matches. The CDR3 is 13 residues long. The CDR3: CASSRDSNYGYTF. CDR3 in DNA: TGTGCCAGCAGCCGGGACAGCAACTATGGCTACACCTTC.

At least ten counts were recorded for this clonotype. The V and J genes are TRBV20-1 and TRBJ2-7; TRBD1 or TRBD2 may be the D gene (5 bases each). The CDR3 runs to 12 residues. Germline loops: CDR1 DFQATT, CDR2 SNEGSKA (reference sequence). V lost 0 bases and J lost 6, with 9 bases in between. The CDR3 DNA follows: TGCAGTGCTAGAGAAGGGGCGGGCGAGCAGTACTTC. Translation gives CSAREGAGEQYF.

This clonotype was counted at least ten times. V is TRBV5-1 and J is TRBJ2-7; D uncertain. From germline, CDR1 is SGHRS and CDR2 YFSETQ. Trimming took off 5 bases at V and 2 bases at J, with 14 bases between the two ends. This CDR3 spans 14 amino acids. Here the CDR3 DNA reads TGCGCCAGCAGTCCGTCACCCGATGCCTACGAGCAGTACTTC. Protein product: CASSPSPDAYEQYF. The whole variable domain, filled in from reference TRBV5-1 and TRBJ2-7, reads KAGVTQTPRYLIKTRGQQVTLSCSPISGHRSVSWYQQTPGQGLQFLFEYFSETQRNKGNFPGRFSGRQFSNSRSEMNVSTLELGDSALYLCASSPSPDAYEQYFGPGTRLTVT.

This clonotype showed up many times. The chain combines TRBV27 with TRBJ2-7; D not resolved. CDR3 length equals 12 residues. CDR1 and CDR2 (germline): MNHEY, SMNVEV (reference sequence). Between the trimmed V and J ends, which lost 5 bases and 3 bases, there was a span of 8 bases. CDR3 amino acids: CASSATIYEQYF. The CDR3 region has the DNA TGTGCCAGCAGTGCCACCATCTACGAGCAGTACTTC.

The CDR3 DNA is TGTGCCAGCAGCCCGGGAGTGGGCGAGCAGTACTTC. Encoded protein: CASSPGVGEQYF. V gene TRBV7-3 combines with J gene TRBJ2-7; perhaps TRBD2 as D (6 bases). There are 12 residues in the CDR3. CDR1 is SGHTA, CDR2 FQGTGA, per germline. The V and J ends lost 5 bases and 6 bases respectively, with 11 bases between them.

This clonotype was detected ten times or more. This chain uses TRBV19 with TRBJ2-1; 10 bases align to TRBD2. Germline lookup yields CDR1 LNHDA and CDR2 SQIVND (reference sequence). The CDR3 sequence is 15 residues long. V lost 6 bases to trimming and J lost 7 bases; unmatched junction nucleotides: 9. The chain's CDR3 is CASRTSSGRGNEQFF. The CDR3 nucleotides are TGTGCCAGTAGGACCTCTAGCGGGAGAGGGAATGAGCAGTTCTTC.

In this sample, this clonotype turned up many times. The gene calls are TRBV12-3 or TRBV12-4 and TRBJ1-2; 10 nucleotides match TRBD1. The CDR3 is 17 residues long. V lost 6 bases, J lost 6 bases, and 16 bases stayed unmatched. The CDR3 here is CASRTRQGARIINGYTF. The CDR3 coding sequence is TGTGCCAGCAGAACCCGACAGGGGGCGCGAATCATCAATGGCTACACCTTC.

This clonotype was observed a handful of times. This could be a read error, since a much larger clone is one nucleotide away. J is TRBJ2-7 and V is TRBV5-5; D is uncertain. CDR3 length: 11 amino acids. Germline V gives CDR1 SGHKS, CDR2 YYEKEE (reference sequence). V shed 2 bases and J shed 3 bases, with 3 bases lying between them. In DNA form, the CDR3 reads TGTGCCAGCAGCTTCCTCTACGAGCAGTACTTC. It specifies CASSFLYEQYF.